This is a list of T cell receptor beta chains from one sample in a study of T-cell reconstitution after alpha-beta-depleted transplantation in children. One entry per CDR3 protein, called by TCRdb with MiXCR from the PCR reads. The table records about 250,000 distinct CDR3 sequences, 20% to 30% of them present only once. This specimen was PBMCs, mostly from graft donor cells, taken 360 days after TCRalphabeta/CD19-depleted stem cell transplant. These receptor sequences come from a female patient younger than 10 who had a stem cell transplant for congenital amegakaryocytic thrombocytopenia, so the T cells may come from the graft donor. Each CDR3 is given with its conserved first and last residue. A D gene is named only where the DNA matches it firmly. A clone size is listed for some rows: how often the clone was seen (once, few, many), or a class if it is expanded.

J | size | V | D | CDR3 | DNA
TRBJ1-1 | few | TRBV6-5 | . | CASSYRPDGSSEAFF | TGTGCCAGCAGTTACAGACCGGACGGTAGCTCTGAAGCTTTCTTT
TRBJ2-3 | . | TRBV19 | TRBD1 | CASTPTGVGTDTQYF | TGTGCCAGTACCCCGACAGGGGTTGGCACAGATACGCAGTATTTT
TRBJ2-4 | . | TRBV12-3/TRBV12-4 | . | CASCLGLAKNIQYF | TGTGCCAGCTGCTTAGGTCTAGCCAAAAACATTCAGTACTTC
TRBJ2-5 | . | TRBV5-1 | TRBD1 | CASSLSPTGRGETQYF | TGCGCCAGCAGCTTGTCCCCGACAGGGAGAGGAGAGACCCAGTACTTC
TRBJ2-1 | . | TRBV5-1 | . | CASSRVDHEQFF | TGCGCCAGCAGCCGGGTAGACCATGAGCAGTTCTTC
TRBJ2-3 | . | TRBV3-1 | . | CASSQVLVTDTQYF | TGTGCCAGCAGCCAAGTCCTAGTAACAGATACGCAGTATTTT
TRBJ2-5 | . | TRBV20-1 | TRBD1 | CSATLLLDRGIETQYF | TGCAGTGCTACGCTGTTGCTGGACAGGGGGATTGAGACCCAGTACTTC
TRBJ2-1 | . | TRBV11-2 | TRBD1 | CASSLDRGGNEQFF | TGTGCCAGCAGCCTTGACAGGGGTGGAAATGAGCAGTTCTTC
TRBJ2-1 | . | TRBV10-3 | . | CAISESGDEQFF | TGTGCCATCAGTGAGTCAGGCGATGAGCAGTTCTTC
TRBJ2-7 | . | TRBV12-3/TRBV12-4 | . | CASSGSASSYEQYF | TGTGCCAGCAGTGGGTCAGCCAGCTCCTACGAGCAGTACTTC
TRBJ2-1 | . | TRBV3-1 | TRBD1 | CASSRQGRYNEQFF | TGTGCCAGCAGCCGACAGGGACGCTACAATGAGCAGTTCTTC
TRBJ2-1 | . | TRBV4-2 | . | CASSQRQDYVPEQFF | TGTGCCAGCAGCCAGAGACAGGACTACGTACCTGAGCAGTTCTTC
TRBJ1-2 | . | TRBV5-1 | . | CASRPSFRDNYGYTF | TGCGCCAGCAGACCCTCATTCCGGGATAACTATGGCTACACCTTC
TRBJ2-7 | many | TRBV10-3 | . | CAISGEGENEQYF | TGTGCCATCAGTGGTGAGGGTGAGAACGAGCAGTACTTC
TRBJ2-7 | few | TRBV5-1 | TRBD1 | CASSRTDRSSYEQYF | TGCGCCAGCAGCAGAACGGACAGGAGCTCCTACGAGCAGTACTTC
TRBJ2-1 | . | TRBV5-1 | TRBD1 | CASSLTLRQGENEQFF | TGCGCCAGCAGCTTGACTCTACGACAGGGGGAAAATGAGCAGTTCTTC
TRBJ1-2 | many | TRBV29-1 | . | CSVELARTNYGYTF | TGCAGCGTTGAACTAGCCAGGACGAACTATGGCTACACCTTC
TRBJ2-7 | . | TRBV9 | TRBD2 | CASSVGDAGGLYEQYF | TGTGCCAGCAGCGTAGGTGATGCGGGGGGGCTCTACGAGCAGTACTTC
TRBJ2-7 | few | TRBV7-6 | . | CASSLSPGAAYEQYF | TGTGCCAGCAGCTTATCGCCGGGGGCGGCGTACGAGCAGTACTTC
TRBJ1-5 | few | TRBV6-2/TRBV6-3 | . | CASSYSPRLTTRLSNQPQHF | TGTGCCAGCAGTTACTCGCCTAGGCTGACGACCCGGCTTAGCAATCAGCCCCAGCATTTT
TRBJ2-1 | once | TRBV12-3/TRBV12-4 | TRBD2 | CASSSPGLAGGFSSYNEQFF | TGTGCCAGCAGTTCCCCTGGACTAGCGGGAGGATTCAGCTCCTACAATGAGCAGTTCTTC
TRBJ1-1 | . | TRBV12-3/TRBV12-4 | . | CASSLSPHEAFF | TGTGCCAGCAGTTTAAGTCCCCATGAAGCTTTCTTT
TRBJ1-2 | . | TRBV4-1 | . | CASSPYSVLEYGYTF | TGCGCCAGCAGCCCATACTCCGTCCTAGAATATGGCTACACCTTC
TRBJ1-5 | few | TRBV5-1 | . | CASSFKGDQPQHF | TGCGCCAGCAGCTTCAAGGGGGATCAGCCCCAGCATTTT
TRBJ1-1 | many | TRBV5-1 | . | CASSLGADTEAFF | TGCGCCAGCAGCTTGGGGGCTGACACTGAAGCTTTCTTT
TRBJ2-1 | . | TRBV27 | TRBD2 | CASSPGASGSNEQFF | TGTGCCAGCAGCCCCGGGGCTAGCGGGAGTAATGAGCAGTTCTTC
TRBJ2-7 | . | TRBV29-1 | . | CSAIASGVEQYF | TGCAGCGCAATTGCATCAGGGGTCGAGCAGTACTTC
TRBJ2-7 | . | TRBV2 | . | CASSEYYEQYF | TGTGCCAGCAGTGAGTACTACGAGCAGTACTTC
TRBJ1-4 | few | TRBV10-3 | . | CAIRASLGWEKLFF | TGTGCCATCAGAGCCAGCCTCGGTTGGGAAAAACTGTTTTTT
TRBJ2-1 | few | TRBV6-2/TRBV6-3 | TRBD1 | CASSYLDRVSYNEQFF | TGTGCCAGCAGTTACCTAGACAGGGTCTCCTACAATGAGCAGTTCTTC
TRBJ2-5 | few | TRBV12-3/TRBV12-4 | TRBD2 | CASSLGLAGPWETQYF | TGTGCCAGCAGTTTAGGACTAGCGGGCCCCTGGGAGACCCAGTACTTC
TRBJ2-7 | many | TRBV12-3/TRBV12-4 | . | CASSLSGPYEQYF | TGTGCCAGCAGTTTGTCCGGACCCTACGAGCAGTACTTC
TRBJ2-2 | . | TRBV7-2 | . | CASSSRHTGELFF | TGTGCCAGCAGCTCAAGACACACCGGGGAGCTGTTTTTT
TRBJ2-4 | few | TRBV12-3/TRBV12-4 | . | CASSLTGPENIQYF | TGTGCCAGCAGTTTAACGGGGCCAGAAAACATTCAGTACTTC
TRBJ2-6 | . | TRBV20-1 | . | CSAREVEQVSGANVLTF | TGCAGTGCTAGAGAGGTCGAACAGGTCTCTGGGGCCAACGTCCTGACTTTC
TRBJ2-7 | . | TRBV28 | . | CASSFPGSEQYF | TGTGCCAGCAGTTTCCCAGGGTCCGAGCAGTACTTC
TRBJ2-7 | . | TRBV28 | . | CASSPIGNRFYEQYF | TGTGCCAGCAGTCCCATCGGAAATAGATTCTACGAGCAGTACTTC
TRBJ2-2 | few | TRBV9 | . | CASSVDSYTGELFF | TGTGCCAGCAGCGTGGACAGTTATACCGGGGAGCTGTTTTTT
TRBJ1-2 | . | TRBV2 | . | CASSRTSGYTF | TGTGCCAGCAGCAGGACAAGTGGCTACACCTTC
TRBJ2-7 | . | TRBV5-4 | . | CASSLSGRAFGNYEQYF | TGTGCCAGCAGCTTGTCGGGCAGGGCTTTCGGTAATTACGAGCAGTACTTC
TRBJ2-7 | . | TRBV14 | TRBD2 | CASSPRGLADASYEQYF | TGTGCCAGCAGCCCTAGGGGACTAGCGGATGCCTCCTACGAGCAGTACTTC
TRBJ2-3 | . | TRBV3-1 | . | CASSGLKTDTQYF | TGTGCCAGCAGTGGACTGAAGACAGATACGCAGTATTTT
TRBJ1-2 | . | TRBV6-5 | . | CASSYRPANYGYTF | TGTGCCAGCAGTTACAGACCAGCTAACTATGGCTACACCTTC
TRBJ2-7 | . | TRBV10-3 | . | CAISESSVTTSEQYF | TGTGCCATCAGTGAGTCCAGTGTGACTACTAGTGAGCAGTACTTC
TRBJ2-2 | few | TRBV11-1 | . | CASSRTRTGELFF | TGTGCCAGCAGTCGGACTCGCACCGGGGAGCTGTTTTTT
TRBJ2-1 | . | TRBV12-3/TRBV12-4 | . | CASSLSANNEQFF | TGTGCCAGCAGTTTATCGGCAAACAATGAGCAGTTCTTC
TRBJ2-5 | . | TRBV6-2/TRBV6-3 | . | CASSYLDPWETQYF | TGTGCCAGCAGTTACTTGGACCCCTGGGAGACCCAGTACTTC
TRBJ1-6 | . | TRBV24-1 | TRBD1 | CATSDLSSRGQGGSPLHF | TGTGCCACCAGTGATTTAAGTTCTCGGGGACAGGGCGGTTCACCCCTCCACTTT
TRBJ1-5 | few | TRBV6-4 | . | CASKWDGSNQPQHF | TGTGCCAGCAAATGGGACGGCAGCAATCAGCCCCAGCATTTT
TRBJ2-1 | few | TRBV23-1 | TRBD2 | CASSQVSSGRVHEQFF | TGCGCCAGCAGTCAAGTTTCCAGCGGGAGGGTTCATGAGCAGTTCTTC
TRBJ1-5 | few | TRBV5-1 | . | CASSREFGQPQHF | TGCGCCAGCAGCAGGGAATTCGGTCAGCCCCAGCATTTT
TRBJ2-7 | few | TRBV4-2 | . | CASSREFNYEQYF | TGTGCCAGCAGCCGGGAGTTTAACTACGAGCAGTACTTC
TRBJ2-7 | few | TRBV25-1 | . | CASSEYPGLSEQYF | TGTGCCAGCAGTGAATATCCAGGCCTGTCGGAGCAGTACTTC
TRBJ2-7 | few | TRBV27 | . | CASSPVGFRIEQYF | TGTGCCAGCAGCCCGGTCGGGTTCAGGATCGAGCAGTACTTC
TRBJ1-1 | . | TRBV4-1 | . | CASSQGAYGEAFF | TGCGCCAGCAGCCAAGGGGCTTACGGCGAAGCTTTCTTT
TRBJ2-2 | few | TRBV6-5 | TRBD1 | CASSSKDRGHTGELFF | TGTGCCAGCAGTTCCAAAGACAGGGGGCACACCGGGGAGCTGTTTTTT
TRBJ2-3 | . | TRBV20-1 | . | CSARSSGTSTDTQYF | TGCAGTGCTAGATCGTCCGGGACTAGCACAGATACGCAGTATTTT
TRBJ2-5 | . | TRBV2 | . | CASSARARETQYF | TGTGCCAGCAGTGCCAGGGCCCGAGAGACCCAGTACTTC